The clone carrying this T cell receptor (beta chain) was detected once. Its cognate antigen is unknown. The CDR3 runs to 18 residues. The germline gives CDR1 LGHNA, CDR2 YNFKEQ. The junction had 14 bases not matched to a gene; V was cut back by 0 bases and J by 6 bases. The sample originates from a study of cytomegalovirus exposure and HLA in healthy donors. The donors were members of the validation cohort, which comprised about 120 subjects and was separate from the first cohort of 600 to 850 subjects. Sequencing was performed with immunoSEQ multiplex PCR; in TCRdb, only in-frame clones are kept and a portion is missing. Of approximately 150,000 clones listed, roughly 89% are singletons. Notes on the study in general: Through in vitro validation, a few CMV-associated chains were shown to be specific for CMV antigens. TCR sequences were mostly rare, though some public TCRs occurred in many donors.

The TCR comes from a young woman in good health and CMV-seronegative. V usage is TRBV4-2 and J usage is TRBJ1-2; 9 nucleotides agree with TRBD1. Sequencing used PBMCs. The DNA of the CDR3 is TGTGCCAGCAGCCAAGATCTTAGGACAGGGGCTCTCTACGATGGCTACACCTTC. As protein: CASSQDLRTGALYDGYTF.